This T cell receptor (beta chain) was observed in a study of blood T cell repertoires in COVID-19. V lost 3 bases to trimming and J lost 4 bases, with 13 bases between them. The germline V gene has CDR1 SEHNR and CDR2 FQNEAQ (reference sequence). This CDR3 has 15 amino acids. Produced via immunoSEQ multiplex PCR; TCRdb's table is partial and in-frame only. This table holds around 190,000 clones, approximately 84% found once. The source material was PBMCs or T cells enriched from blood (not recorded which). The chain has TRBV7-9 and TRBJ2-1; D is unclear. The clonotype originates from a woman aged 30 to 39 who had recovered from COVID-19. CDR3 region: CASSFPTDTYNEQFF. In nucleotides, the CDR3 is TGTGCCAGCAGCTTTCCTACTGATACTTACAATGAGCAGTTCTTC.